A selection of T cell receptor beta chains follows, all from one sample in a study of T cells expressing NK-cell markers. From its re-call of the 5' RACE reads, TCRdb lists each CDR3 protein once, without DNA. The sample's table shows 350,000 to 450,000 distinct CDR3 sequences. The sample consisted of blood T cells: a sorted CD56 or NKG2C T cell subset, CD4+ or CD8+ T cells, or bulk PBMC T cells (not recorded which). These receptors came from a man between 18 and 69 years old in good health. The CDR3 runs from the conserved cysteine through the conserved F or W. The order of the fields is J gene, V gene, CDR3 protein.

>TRBJ1-1|TRBV28
CASSLTGTVYPNTEAFF
>TRBJ2-1|TRBV1
CTSSQDPILAGGQWYNEQFF
>TRBJ2-1|TRBV5-5
CASSLGTGTYNEQFF
>TRBJ2-7|TRBV20-1
CSASKGRGRSYEQYF
>TRBJ2-2|TRBV7-3
CASSPLAYTGELFF
>TRBJ2-1|TRBV4-2
CASSPRLAGISYNEQFF
>TRBJ2-3|TRBV5-8
CASSSGTTSTDTQYF
>TRBJ2-1|TRBV7-8
CASSLRTSGGKSSYNEQFF
>TRBJ2-1|TRBV15
CATSRDAAGGGFF
>TRBJ2-7|TRBV6-1
CASSRQGSGDEQYF
>TRBJ2-3|TRBV19
CASSIDLLAVGSYTQYF
>TRBJ1-2|TRBV5-4
CASSLLAGVDGYTF
>TRBJ2-3|TRBV11-2
CASSYDGRTDTQYF
>TRBJ2-3|TRBV20-1
CSARGTHTQYF
>TRBJ2-2|TRBV6-5
CASSYSGQDNTGELFF
>TRBJ2-7|TRBV5-5
CASSLGYGTAAYEQYF
>TRBJ2-7|TRBV5-4
CASSFGSGTSIYEQYF
>TRBJ2-7|TRBV29-1
CSALENPGSTSYEQYF
>TRBJ2-2|TRBV3-1
CASSQESRWQQNNTGELFF
>TRBJ2-5|TRBV3-1
CASSLANGRETQYF
>TRBJ1-3|TRBV6-1
CASRRASSSGNTIYF
>TRBJ2-7|TRBV2
CASRTGTGGRAGIAYEQYF
>TRBJ1-5|TRBV6-2/TRBV6-3
CASRLWGTGDQPQHF
>TRBJ1-3|TRBV7-8
CASSLAGQRNTIYF
>TRBJ1-5|TRBV29-1
CSARGPGSNQPQHF
>TRBJ2-5|TRBV15
CATGLAGSRGTQYF
>TRBJ2-1|TRBV4-2
CASSRYYRDSYNEQFF
>TRBJ2-2|TRBV5-1
CASSLAFRNTGELFF
>TRBJ1-2|TRBV20-1
CSALFRGYGYTF
>TRBJ2-5|TRBV7-2
CASSLDSSGVWETQYF
>TRBJ1-1|TRBV20-1
CSASHRSDYEAFF
>TRBJ2-5|TRBV4-2
CASSQGASGGPETQYF
>TRBJ2-6|TRBV5-1
CASSYPQGALGANVLTF
>TRBJ2-6|TRBV18
CASSPMDPGANVLTF
>TRBJ2-3|TRBV5-1
CASSLYSAGGPRTDTQYF
>TRBJ2-5|TRBV3-1
CASSYSLRGGETQYF
>TRBJ2-1|TRBV12-5
CASGSRDSSYNEQFF
>TRBJ2-3|TRBV28
CASTHNPPVDGVADTQYF
>TRBJ1-2|TRBV7-9
CASSLPTRQVGNGYTF
>TRBJ1-2|TRBV5-1
CASRPPGQGYYGYTF
>TRBJ1-4|TRBV15
CATSRGQGGGKLFF
>TRBJ1-1|TRBV2
CASSPQGLLTMNTEAFF
>TRBJ2-6|TRBV2
CASSGRGGEISGANVLTF
>TRBJ2-5|TRBV10-3
CASTGSGAVETQYF
>TRBJ1-5|TRBV6-5
CASSRVGAHSNQPQHF
>TRBJ2-7|TRBV30
CAWSASGGSYEQYF
>TRBJ1-1|TRBV7-9
CASSRNPIEAFF
>TRBJ2-5|TRBV6-1
CASTSPGVETQYF
>TRBJ2-1|TRBV6-1
CAAGGYNEQFF
>TRBJ2-2|TRBV11-2
CASSFGLAGGRSNTGELFF
>TRBJ2-4|TRBV5-1
CASSLAGQTKNIQYF
>TRBJ1-4|TRBV29-1
CSVEGPPSEKLFF
>TRBJ2-3|TRBV3-1
CASSRTVADTQYF
>TRBJ2-7|TRBV6-4
CASSDLDEGSYEQYF
>TRBJ2-5|TRBV11-2
CASSPRTSEDRETQYF